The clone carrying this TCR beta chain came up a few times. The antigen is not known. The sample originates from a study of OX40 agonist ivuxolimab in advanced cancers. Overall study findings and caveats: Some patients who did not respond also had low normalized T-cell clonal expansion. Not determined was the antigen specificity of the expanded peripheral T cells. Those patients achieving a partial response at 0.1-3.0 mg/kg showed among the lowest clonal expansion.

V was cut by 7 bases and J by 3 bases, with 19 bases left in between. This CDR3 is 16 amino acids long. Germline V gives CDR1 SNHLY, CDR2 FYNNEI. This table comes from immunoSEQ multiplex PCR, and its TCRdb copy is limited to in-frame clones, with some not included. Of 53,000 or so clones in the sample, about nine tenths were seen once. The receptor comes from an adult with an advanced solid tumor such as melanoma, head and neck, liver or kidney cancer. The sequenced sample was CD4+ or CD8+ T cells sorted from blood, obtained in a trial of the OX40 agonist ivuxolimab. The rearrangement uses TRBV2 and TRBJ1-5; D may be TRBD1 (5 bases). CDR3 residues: CASTRRGRDDNQPQHF. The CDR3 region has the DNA TGTGCCAGCACCCGGAGGGGCAGGGACGACAATCAGCCCCAGCATTTT.